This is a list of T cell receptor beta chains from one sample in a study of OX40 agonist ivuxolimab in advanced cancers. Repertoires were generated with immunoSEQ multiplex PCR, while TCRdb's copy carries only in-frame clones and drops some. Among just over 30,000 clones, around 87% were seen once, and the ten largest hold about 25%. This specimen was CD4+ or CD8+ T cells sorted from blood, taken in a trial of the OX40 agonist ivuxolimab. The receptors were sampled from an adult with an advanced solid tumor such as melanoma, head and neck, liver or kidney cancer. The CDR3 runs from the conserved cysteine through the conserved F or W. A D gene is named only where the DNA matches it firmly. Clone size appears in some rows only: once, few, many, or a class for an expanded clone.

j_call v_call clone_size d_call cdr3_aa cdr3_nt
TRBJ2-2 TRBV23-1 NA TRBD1 CASSLLKTRDRGETGELFF TGCGCCAGCAGTCTCCTGAAAACCAGGGACAGGGGGGAAACCGGGGAGCTGTTTTTT
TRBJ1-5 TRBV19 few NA CASTRTAYSNQPQHF TGTGCCAGCACCCGGACAGCCTATAGCAATCAGCCCCAGCATTTT
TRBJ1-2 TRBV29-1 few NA CSVEGTVANYGYTF TGCAGCGTCGAGGGGACCGTAGCTAACTATGGCTACACCTTC
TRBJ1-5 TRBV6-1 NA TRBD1 CASSKQGATEQPQHF TGTGCCAGCAGCAAACAGGGGGCCACTGAACAGCCCCAGCATTTT
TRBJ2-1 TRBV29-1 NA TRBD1 CSAGQGQGGNNEQFF TGCAGCGCCGGACAAGGACAGGGCGGAAACAATGAGCAGTTCTTC
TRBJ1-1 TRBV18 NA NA CASSSMSDGANTEAFF TGTGCCAGCTCATCAATGTCGGACGGGGCGAACACTGAAGCTTTCTTT
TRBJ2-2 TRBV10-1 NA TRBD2 CASSESKGTAGPGELFF TGCGCCAGCAGTGAGTCAAAAGGTACAGCGGGACCCGGGGAGCTGTTTTTT
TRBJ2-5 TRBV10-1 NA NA CASSERPYRPGAIRETQYF TGCGCCAGCAGTGAGAGGCCGTATCGGCCGGGGGCAATTCGAGAGACCCAGTACTTC
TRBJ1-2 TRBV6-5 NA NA CASSTGGKGYGYTF TGTGCCAGCAGTACAGGAGGAAAAGGCTATGGCTACACCTTC
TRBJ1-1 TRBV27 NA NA CASSLAGPSTEAFF TGTGCCAGCAGTTTAGCGGGGCCCTCCACTGAAGCTTTCTTT
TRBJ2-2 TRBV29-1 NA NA CSVRDPNTGELFF TGCAGCGTTCGGGATCCGAACACCGGGGAGCTGTTTTTT
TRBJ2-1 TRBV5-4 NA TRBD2 CASRPTSGTYNEQFF TGTGCCAGCAGGCCAACTAGCGGGACCTACAATGAGCAGTTCTTC
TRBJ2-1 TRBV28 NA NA CASSFLDPLGNNEQFF TGTGCCAGCAGTTTCCTTGATCCCTTAGGGAACAATGAGCAGTTCTTC
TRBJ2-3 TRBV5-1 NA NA CASSVLGFDTQYF TGCGCCAGCAGCGTCCTTGGGTTTGATACGCAGTATTTT
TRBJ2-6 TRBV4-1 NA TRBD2 CASSQDSSGSKSGANVLTF TGCGCCAGCAGCCAAGATTCTAGCGGGAGCAAATCTGGGGCCAACGTCCTGACTTTC
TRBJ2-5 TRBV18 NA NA CASSPRPEKETQYF TGTGCCAGCTCACCACGACCAGAAAAAGAGACCCAGTACTTC
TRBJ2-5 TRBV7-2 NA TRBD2 CASSLPVGGRETQYF TGTGCCAGCAGCTTACCGGTGGGAGGGAGGGAGACCCAGTACTTC
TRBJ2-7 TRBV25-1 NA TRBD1 CASGTGGLPYEQYF TGTGCCAGCGGGACAGGGGGCCTCCCCTACGAGCAGTACTTC
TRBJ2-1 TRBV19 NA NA CASAPLQGSSYNEQFF TGTGCCAGCGCACCTCTTCAGGGTTCGTCCTACAATGAGCAGTTCTTC
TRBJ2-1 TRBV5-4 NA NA CASSSLGTTYEQFF TGTGCCAGCAGCTCCCTAGGAACTACCTATGAGCAGTTCTTC
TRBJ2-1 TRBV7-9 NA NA CASSLITGDEQFF TGTGCCAGCAGCTTAATAACGGGGGATGAGCAGTTCTTC
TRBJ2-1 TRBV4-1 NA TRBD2 CASTRTGNPGTSGRARNRLFF TGCGCCAGCACCAGGACAGGGAACCCCGGGACTAGCGGGAGGGCGCGGAACCGATTGTTCTTC
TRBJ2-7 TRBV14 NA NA CASSQEISGGIGEQYF TGTGCCAGCAGCCAAGAAATATCGGGGGGCATAGGCGAGCAGTACTTC
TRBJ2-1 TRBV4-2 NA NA CASSQDPAGYNEQFF TGTGCCAGCAGCCAAGACCCGGCAGGCTACAATGAGCAGTTCTTC
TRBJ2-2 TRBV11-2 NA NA CASSLGAQWGELFF TGTGCCAGCAGCTTAGGAGCCCAGTGGGGGGAGCTGTTTTTT
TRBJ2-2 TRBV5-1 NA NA CASSLEGAGELFF TGCGCCAGCAGCTTAGAAGGGGCCGGGGAGCTGTTTTTT
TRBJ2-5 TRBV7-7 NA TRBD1 CASSVRWDSVKETQYF TGTGCTAGCAGCGTTAGGTGGGACAGCGTGAAAGAGACCCAGTACTTC
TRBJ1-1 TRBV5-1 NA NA CASSFASMNTEAFF TGCGCCAGCAGCTTTGCCAGCATGAACACTGAAGCTTTCTTT